The rows below give T cell receptor beta chains drawn from one sample of a study of HIV-infected children after antiretroviral therapy interruption. One entry per CDR3 protein, called by TCRdb with MiXCR from the 3' RACE reads. The sample shows fewer than 100,000 distinct CDR3 sequences, about 6.9% of them seen only once. The sample consisted of CD45RA+ CD4+ T cells from PBMCs, pooled from several time points, taken from a donor given antiretroviral therapy, either interrupted or continuous. The receptors shown here come from a pool of human donors with HIV. Each CDR3 is given with its conserved first and last residue. D genes are given only for firm matches. Clone size is not always given. Where it is, it says once, few, many or a class for expanded clones.

>TRBV9|TRBJ1-4|many|.
CASTRGAEKLFF
TGTGCCAGCACCAGGGGTGCTGAAAAACTGTTTTTT
>TRBV5-1|TRBJ2-3|many|.
CASSLNSYTDTQYF
TGCGCCAGCAGCTTGAACAGTTACACAGATACGCAGTATTTT
>TRBV12-3/TRBV12-4|TRBJ2-7|few|.
CASSFYHEQYF
TGTGCCAGCAGTTTTTACCACGAGCAGTACTTC
>TRBV19|TRBJ2-1|.|TRBD2
CASSISPYSGGFPNEQFF
TGTGCCAGTAGTATATCTCCATACAGCGGGGGGTTTCCCAATGAGCAGTTCTTC
>TRBV6-1|TRBJ2-7|.|TRBD2
CASSGERGSIPYEQYF
TGTGCCAGCAGTGGGGAGCGGGGGAGTATCCCCTACGAGCAGTACTTC
>TRBV5-4|TRBJ2-7|many|TRBD1
CASSLSGTGPYEQYF
TGTGCCAGCAGCTTGTCAGGGACAGGACCCTACGAGCAGTACTTC
>TRBV29-1|TRBJ2-5|many|TRBD1
CSMRGQKETQYF
TGCAGCATGAGGGGACAGAAAGAGACCCAGTACTTC
>TRBV10-3|TRBJ2-2|few|.
CAITNTGSGELFF
TGTGCCATCACAAACACTGGTTCCGGGGAGCTGTTTTTT
>TRBV6-2/TRBV6-3|TRBJ2-7|many|.
CASRTRPTSSYEQYF
TGTGCCAGCAGGACTAGGCCCACGAGCTCCTACGAGCAGTACTTC
>TRBV4-2|TRBJ1-6|many|.
CASSQDHNSPLYF
TGTGCCAGCAGCCAAGACCATAATTCGCCCCTCTACTTT